Each of the 18 T cell receptor beta chains below was sequenced from the same sample in a study of blood T cells in healthy people across ages. For the second PCR, which ran for 7 to 11 cycles, a sample-barcoded 5' primer and a J-beta primer mix were used. TCRdb called the 5' RACE reads again in MiXCR, with one record for every CDR3 protein. Among about 1.5 million distinct CDR3 sequences listed, 35% to 45% were seen once. The sequenced sample consisted of blood. These receptors all stem from a woman aged 18-29 years in good health.

This clonotype was detected only a few times. The V and J genes are TRBV7-2 and TRBJ1-5; D is ambiguous. This CDR3 contains 14 residues. Trimming cost V 0 bases and J 5 bases, with 8 bases left between them. Germline CDR1 and CDR2: SGHTA and FQGNSA. CDR3 sequence reads: CASSLAGWDQPQHF. CDR3 DNA: TGTGCCAGCAGCTTAGCAGGGTGGGATCAGCCCCAGCATTTT.

The genes are TRBV20-1 and TRBJ1-1, with 9 bases identical to TRBD1. The CDR3 runs 15 residues. V shed 5 bases, J shed 5 bases, and the junction held 12 bases outside the gene matches. CDR1 and CDR2 from the germline V gene are DFQATT and SNEGSKA (reference sequence). The CDR3: CSAAHHRGLGTEAFF. CDR3 nucleotide sequence: TGCAGTGCTGCCCACCACAGGGGGCTGGGTACTGAAGCTTTCTTT.

There are a few counts of this clonotype. This sequence joins TRBV12-3 or TRBV12-4 and TRBJ1-2; D not certain. This CDR3 has 15 residues. Trimming pared 2 bases from V and 6 bases from J, leaving 16 bases between. The CDR3 region has the DNA TGTGCCAGCAGTTTAAGGGCGGGAGGGTGGAATGGCTACACCTTC. It encodes CASSLRAGGWNGYTF.

CDR3 sequence: CASSPGGFDEQFF. The CDR3 nucleotides read TGTGCCAGCAGTCCCGGGGGGTTCGATGAGCAGTTCTTC. The chain combines TRBV6-5 with TRBJ2-1; TRBD2 agrees at 7 bases. Germline CDR1 reads MNHEY; CDR2 reads SVGAGI. CDR3 length equals 13 residues. The ends lost 5 bases at V and 8 bases at J; junction bases unmatched: 6.

Only a few counts were recorded for this clonotype. The chain couples TRBV3-1 to TRBJ2-1; TRBD2 aligns across 10 bases. The germline V gene has CDR1 LGHDT and CDR2 YNNKEL (reference sequence). V shed 1 base, J shed 3 bases, and the junction held 9 bases outside the gene matches. The CDR3 has 18 residues. The CDR3 DNA follows: TGTGCCAGCAGCCAAGTCCCAACTATAGCGGGGGGCTACAATGAGCAGTTCTTC. Its protein is CASSQVPTIAGGYNEQFF.

This chain uses TRBV20-1 with TRBJ2-1; D unresolved. Germline assignment: CDR1 DFQATT and CDR2 SNEGSKA (reference sequence). V shed 0 bases and J shed 9 bases, with 6 bases lying between them. There are 11 residues in the CDR3. As DNA, the CDR3 is TGCAGTGCTAGAGATCTGATTGAGCAGTTCTTC. Protein: CSARDLIEQFF.

The chain recombines TRBV9 with TRBJ1-3; no clear D gene. The CDR3 runs to 12 residues. V lost 0 bases and J 9 bases, leaving 7 bases between the germline ends. CDR1 and CDR2 from the germline V gene are SGDLS and YYNGEE. The CDR3 reads CASSVEESTIYF. The DNA of the CDR3 is TGTGCCAGCAGCGTAGAGGAGAGCACCATATATTTT.

Only a few counts were recorded for this clonotype. The chain is built from TRBV5-1 and TRBJ2-5; 12 nucleotides line up with TRBD2. The CDR3 has 18 amino acids. Trimming at V came to 0 bases and at J to 11 bases, leaving 17 bases not matched to a gene. Germline loops: CDR1 SGHRS, CDR2 YFSETQ. The CDR3 coding sequence is TGCGCCAGCAGCTTGGGGGCACTAGCGGGAGGACGTCGTCATGAGCAGTACTTC. As protein: CASSLGALAGGRRHEQYF.

This clonotype appeared once. The chain employs TRBV10-3 and TRBJ2-4; D is unresolved. Matching the DNA end better, TRBJ2-7 makes the J call doubtful. The CDR3 consists of 13 residues. Germline values: CDR1 ENHRY, CDR2 SYGVKD. The CDR3, as DNA: TGTGCCATCAGTGAAGCTCAGAGCTACGAGCAGTACTTC. It yields the protein CAISEAQSYEQYF.

The V gene is TRBV3-1, the J gene TRBJ2-1; D is perhaps TRBD2 (5 bases). The CDR3 is made up of 12 amino acids. CDR1 and CDR2 (germline): LGHDT, YNNKEL (reference sequence). V dropped 4 bases and J dropped 13 bases, with 14 bases sitting between them. CDR3 region: CASSRTGETQFF. DNA of the CDR3: TGTGCCAGCAGCCGAACCGGGGAGACCCAGTTCTTC.

The chain couples TRBV5-1 to TRBJ2-3; possibly TRBD2 for D (5 bases). The germline gives CDR1 SGHRS, CDR2 YFSETQ. CDR3 length: 15 residues. Trimming stripped 3 bases from V and 0 bases from J, with 11 bases between. CDR3 coding DNA: TGCGCCAGCAGCTCATTTGACTATAGCACAGATACGCAGTATTTT. This translates into CASSSFDYSTDTQYF.

This clonotype was observed a handful of times. The V call is TRBV12-3 or TRBV12-4, the J call TRBJ2-2; D ambiguous. The CDR3 covers 14 residues. V was clipped by 3 bases and J by 2 bases, with 7 bases between them. The DNA of the CDR3 is TGTGCCAGCAGTTTCGTGATAAACACCGGGGAGCTGTTTTTT. Its protein product is CASSFVINTGELFF.

This clonotype was detected a few times. V gene TRBV29-1 combines with J gene TRBJ1-2; 8 bases are a match to TRBD1. The CDR3 covers 12 residues. The germline V gene has CDR1 SQVTM and CDR2 ANQGSEA. J lost 5 bases, V lost 6 bases, and 5 bases had no gene match. The CDR3 DNA sequence: TGCAGCGTGGTGGACAGGGCGTATGGCTACACCTTC. Its translation is CSVVDRAYGYTF.

This clonotype has more than one count but fewer than ten. The chain employs TRBV7-9 and TRBJ2-7; possibly TRBD1 for D (6 bases). The germline gives CDR1 SEHNR, CDR2 FQNEAQ (reference sequence). Trimming removed 4 bases from V and 2 bases from J, with 18 bases in between. The CDR3 sequence is 16 residues long. CDR3 nucleotide sequence: TGTGCCAGCAGCTCCTTTTCGGGGACACTTCCCTACGAGCAGTACTTC. This translates into CASSSFSGTLPYEQYF.

The V and J genes are TRBV5-1 and TRBJ2-4; 7 bases map to TRBD2. Germline values: CDR1 SGHRS, CDR2 YFSETQ. V lost 2 bases, J lost 5 bases, and 4 bases stayed unmatched. The CDR3 runs 14 residues. The CDR3 bases are TGCGCCAGCAGCTTATCGGGAGGTGAAAACATTCAGTACTTC. This encodes CASSLSGGENIQYF.

The chain combines TRBV15 with TRBJ2-7; D is ambiguous. Germline CDR1 reads LNHNV; CDR2 reads YYDKDF (reference sequence). Trimming pared 4 bases from V and 4 bases from J, leaving 5 bases between. The CDR3 covers 11 residues. CDR3 protein: CATSIGYEQYF. The CDR3 region has the DNA TGTGCCACCAGCATTGGATACGAGCAGTACTTC.

DNA of the CDR3: TGCAGTGCTAGAGATCGGCCAGGGCGTTCAATGGAGCAGTACTTC. It codes for CSARDRPGRSMEQYF. V is TRBV20-1 and J is TRBJ2-7; a weak D match, TRBD1 (5 bases). Per the germline V gene, CDR1 is DFQATT and CDR2 is SNEGSKA (reference sequence). V lost 0 bases and J lost 7, with 19 bases in between. The CDR3 is 15 residues long.

There are a few counts of this clonotype. The chain links TRBV27 to TRBJ2-3, with D unclear. Germline V lookup: CDR1 MNHEY, CDR2 SMNVEV (reference sequence). The CDR3 runs 14 residues. Trimming pared 3 bases from V and 4 bases from J, leaving 11 bases between. The CDR3 loop reads CASSFSSRADTQYF. In DNA form, the CDR3 reads TGTGCCAGCAGTTTTAGCTCTAGGGCAGATACGCAGTATTTT.